A single T cell receptor (beta chain) is shown here with its context. Its target is not known. This entry is derived from a study of a mutant IDH1 vaccine in newly diagnosed glioma. Sequenced by immunoSEQ multiplex PCR; TCRdb stores in-frame clones only, minus some. The sample has approximately 61,000 clones, 84% seen once; the top ten hold 6% to 7.5%. Time point in this sample: week 5, during vaccination. Doses comprised 300 ug of mutant IDH1 20-mer peptide each, plus topical imiquimod. The sequenced sample was PBMCs, obtained from a glioma patient whose treatment included an IDH1 peptide vaccine. This TCR derives from a woman between 45 and 65 years old with glioma.

As DNA, the CDR3 is TGCGCCAGCAGCCCAGACAGGGAACCCTATGGCTACACCTTC. Residues: CASSPDREPYGYTF. The gene calls are TRBV4-3 and TRBJ1-2, with TRBD1 matching 7 bases. Germline V lookup: CDR1 LGHNA, CDR2 YSLEER. V dropped 4 bases and J dropped 4; count of bases not matched to a gene: 6. The CDR3 runs to 14 residues.